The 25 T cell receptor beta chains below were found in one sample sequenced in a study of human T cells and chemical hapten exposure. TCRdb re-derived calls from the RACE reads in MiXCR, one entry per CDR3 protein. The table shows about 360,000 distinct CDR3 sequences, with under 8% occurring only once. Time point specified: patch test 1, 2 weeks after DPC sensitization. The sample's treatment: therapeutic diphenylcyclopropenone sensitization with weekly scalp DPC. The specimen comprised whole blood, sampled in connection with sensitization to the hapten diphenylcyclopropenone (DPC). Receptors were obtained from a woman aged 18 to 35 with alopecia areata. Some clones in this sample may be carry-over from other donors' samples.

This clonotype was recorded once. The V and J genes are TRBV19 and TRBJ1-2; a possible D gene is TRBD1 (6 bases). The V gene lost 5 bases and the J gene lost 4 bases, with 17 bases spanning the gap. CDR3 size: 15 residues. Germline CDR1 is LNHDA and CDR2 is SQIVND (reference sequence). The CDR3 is CASSWGQADFYGYTF. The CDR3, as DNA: TGTGCCAGTAGTTGGGGGCAGGCGGACTTCTATGGCTACACCTTC.

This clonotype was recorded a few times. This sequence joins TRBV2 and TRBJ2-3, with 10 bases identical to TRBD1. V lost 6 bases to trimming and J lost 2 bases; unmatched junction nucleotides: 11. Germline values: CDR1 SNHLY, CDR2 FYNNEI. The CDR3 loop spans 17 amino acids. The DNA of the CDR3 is TGTGCCAGCAGAGGGAGTGACAGGGGGCCCACCACAGATACGCAGTATTTT. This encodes CASRGSDRGPTTDTQYF.

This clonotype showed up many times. The CDR3 nucleotides read TGTGCCAGCAGCTTCGCCGGGACAGGGGTGACTGAAGCTTTCTTT. Encoded protein: CASSFAGTGVTEAFF. This chain uses TRBV7-2 with TRBJ1-1; 10 nucleotides agree with TRBD1. This CDR3 has 15 residues. In germline, CDR1 is SGHTA, CDR2 FQGNSA. V lost 3 bases to trimming and J lost 5 bases; unmatched junction nucleotides: 6. Together with reference TRBV7-2 and TRBJ1-1, the CDR3 gives the full variable domain: GAGVSQSPSNKVTEKGKDVELRCDPISGHTALYWYRQSLGQGLEFLIYFQGNSAPDKSGLPSDRFSAERTGGSVSTLTIQRTQQEDSAVYLCASSFAGTGVTEAFFGQGTRLTVV.

For the CDR3, the DNA is TGTGCCAGCAACGCAGGAGGGGGACAGCCCCAGCATTTT. It specifies CASNAGGGQPQHF. The V and J genes are TRBV2 and TRBJ1-5; possibly TRBD1 for D (6 bases). V lost 7 bases to trimming and J lost 7 bases, with 14 bases between them. Germline V lookup: CDR1 SNHLY, CDR2 FYNNEI. The CDR3 is 13 amino acids.

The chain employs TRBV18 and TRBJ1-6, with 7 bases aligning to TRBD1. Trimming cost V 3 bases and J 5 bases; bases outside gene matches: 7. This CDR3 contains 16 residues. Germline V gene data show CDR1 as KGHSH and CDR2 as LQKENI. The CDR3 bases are TGTGCCAGCTCACCGGAGGGACAGAGCAATAATTCACCCCTCCACTTT. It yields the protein CASSPEGQSNNSPLHF.

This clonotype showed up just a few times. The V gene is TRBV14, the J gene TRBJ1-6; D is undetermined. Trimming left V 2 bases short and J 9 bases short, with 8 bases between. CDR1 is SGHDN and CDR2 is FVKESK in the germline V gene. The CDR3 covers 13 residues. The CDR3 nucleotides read TGTGCCAGCAGCCAATCGGCGAGTTCACCCCTCCACTTT. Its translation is CASSQSASSPLHF.

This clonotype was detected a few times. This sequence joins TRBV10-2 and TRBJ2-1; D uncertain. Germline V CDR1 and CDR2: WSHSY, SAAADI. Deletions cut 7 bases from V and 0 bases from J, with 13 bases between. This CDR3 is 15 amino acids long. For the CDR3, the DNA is TGCGCCAGCATGAATCAGAAGGTCTCCTACAATGAGCAGTTCTTC. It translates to CASMNQKVSYNEQFF.

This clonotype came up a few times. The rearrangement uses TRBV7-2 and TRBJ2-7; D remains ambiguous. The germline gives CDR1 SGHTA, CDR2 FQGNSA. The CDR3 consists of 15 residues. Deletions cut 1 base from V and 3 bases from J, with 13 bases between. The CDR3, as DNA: TGTGCCAGCAGCTTAGTTGGGCCGGATAACTACGAGCAGTACTTC. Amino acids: CASSLVGPDNYEQYF. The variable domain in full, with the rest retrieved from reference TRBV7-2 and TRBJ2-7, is GAGVSQSPSNKVTEKGKDVELRCDPISGHTALYWYRQSLGQGLEFLIYFQGNSAPDKSGLPSDRFSAERTGGSVSTLTIQRTQQEDSAVYLCASSLVGPDNYEQYFGPGTRLTVT.

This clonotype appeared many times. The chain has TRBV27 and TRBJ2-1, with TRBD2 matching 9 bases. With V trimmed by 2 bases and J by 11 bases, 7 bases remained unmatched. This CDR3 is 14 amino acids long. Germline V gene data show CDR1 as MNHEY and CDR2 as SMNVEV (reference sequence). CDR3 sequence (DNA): TGTGCCAGCAGTTTACTGGGCGGGGGGGCCCAGCAGTTCTTC. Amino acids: CASSLLGGGAQQFF.

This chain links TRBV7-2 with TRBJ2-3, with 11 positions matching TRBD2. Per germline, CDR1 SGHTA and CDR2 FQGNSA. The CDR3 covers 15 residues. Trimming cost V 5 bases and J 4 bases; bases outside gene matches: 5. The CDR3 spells CASSRVAGGPDTQYF. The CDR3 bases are TGTGCCAGCAGCCGGGTAGCGGGGGGGCCAGATACGCAGTATTTT.

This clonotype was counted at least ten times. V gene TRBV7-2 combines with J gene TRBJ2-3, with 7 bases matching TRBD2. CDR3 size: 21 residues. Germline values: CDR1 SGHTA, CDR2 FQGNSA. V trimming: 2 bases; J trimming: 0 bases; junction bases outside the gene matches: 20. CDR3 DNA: TGTGCCAGCAGCTTATTTCCGGCTAGCGGATACCAACTCGATAGCACAGATACGCAGTATTTT. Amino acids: CASSLFPASGYQLDSTDTQYF. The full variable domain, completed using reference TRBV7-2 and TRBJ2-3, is GAGVSQSPSNKVTEKGKDVELRCDPISGHTALYWYRQSLGQGLEFLIYFQGNSAPDKSGLPSDRFSAERTGGSVSTLTIQRTQQEDSAVYLCASSLFPASGYQLDSTDTQYFGPGTRLTVL.

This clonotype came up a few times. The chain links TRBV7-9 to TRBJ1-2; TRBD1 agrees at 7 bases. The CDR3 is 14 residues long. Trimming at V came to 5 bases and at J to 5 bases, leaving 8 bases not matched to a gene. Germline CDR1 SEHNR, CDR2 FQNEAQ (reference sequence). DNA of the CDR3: TGTGCCAGCAGCCTAGGACAGGCGACTTATGGCTACACCTTC. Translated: CASSLGQATYGYTF.

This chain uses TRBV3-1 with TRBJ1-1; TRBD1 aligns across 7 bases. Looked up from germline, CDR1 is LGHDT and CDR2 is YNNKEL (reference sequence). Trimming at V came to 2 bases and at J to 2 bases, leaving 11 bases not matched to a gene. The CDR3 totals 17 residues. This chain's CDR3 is CASSQRTGTALNTEAFF. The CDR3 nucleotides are TGTGCCAGCAGCCAAAGGACCGGGACAGCACTCAACACTGAAGCTTTCTTT.

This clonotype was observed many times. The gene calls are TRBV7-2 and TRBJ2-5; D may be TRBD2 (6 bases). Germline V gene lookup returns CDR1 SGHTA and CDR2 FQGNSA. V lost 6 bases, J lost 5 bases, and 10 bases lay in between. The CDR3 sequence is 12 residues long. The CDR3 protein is CASRLASETQYF. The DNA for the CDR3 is TGTGCCAGCAGACTAGCCTCGGAGACCCAGTACTTC.

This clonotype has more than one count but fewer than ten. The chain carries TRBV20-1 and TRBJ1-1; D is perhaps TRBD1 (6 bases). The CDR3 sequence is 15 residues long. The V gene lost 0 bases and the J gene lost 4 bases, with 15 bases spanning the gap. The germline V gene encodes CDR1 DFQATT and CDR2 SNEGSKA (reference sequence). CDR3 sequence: CSARDQGQGGTEAFF. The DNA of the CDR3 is TGCAGTGCTAGAGATCAGGGGCAGGGTGGCACTGAAGCTTTCTTT.

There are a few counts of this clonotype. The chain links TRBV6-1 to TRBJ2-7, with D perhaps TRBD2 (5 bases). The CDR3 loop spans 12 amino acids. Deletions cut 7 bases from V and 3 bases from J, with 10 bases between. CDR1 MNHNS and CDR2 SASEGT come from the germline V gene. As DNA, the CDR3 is TGTGCCAGCACCGGGAACTACTACGAGCAGTACTTC. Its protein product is CASTGNYYEQYF.

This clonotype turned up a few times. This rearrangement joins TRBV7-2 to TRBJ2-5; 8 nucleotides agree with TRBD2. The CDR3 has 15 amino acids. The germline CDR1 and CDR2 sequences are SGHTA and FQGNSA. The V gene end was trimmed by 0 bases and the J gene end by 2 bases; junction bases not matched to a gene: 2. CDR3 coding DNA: TGTGCCAGCAGCTTAGCTGGCGGGGGGCAAGAGACCCAGTACTTC. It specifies CASSLAGGGQETQYF.

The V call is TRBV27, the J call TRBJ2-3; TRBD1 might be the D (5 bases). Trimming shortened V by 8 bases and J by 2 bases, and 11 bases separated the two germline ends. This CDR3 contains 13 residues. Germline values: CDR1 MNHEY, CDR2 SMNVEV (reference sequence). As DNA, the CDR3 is TGTGCCAGCTGGGGCGCCTCCACAGATACGCAGTATTTT. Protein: CASWGASTDTQYF.

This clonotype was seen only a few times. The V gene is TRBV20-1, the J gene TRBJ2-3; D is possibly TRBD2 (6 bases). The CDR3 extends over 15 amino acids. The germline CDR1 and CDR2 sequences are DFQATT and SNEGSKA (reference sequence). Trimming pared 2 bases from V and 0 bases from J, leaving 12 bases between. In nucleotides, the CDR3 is TGCAGTGCTAGACGCCCCGGGACTAGCACAGATACGCAGTATTTT. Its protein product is CSARRPGTSTDTQYF.

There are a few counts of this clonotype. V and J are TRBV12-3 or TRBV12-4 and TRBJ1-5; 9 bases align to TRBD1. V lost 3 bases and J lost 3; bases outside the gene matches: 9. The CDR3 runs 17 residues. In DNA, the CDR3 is TGTGCCAGCAGTTTCCCCCGGGACAGGGACATCAATCAGCCCCAGCATTTT. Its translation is CASSFPRDRDINQPQHF.

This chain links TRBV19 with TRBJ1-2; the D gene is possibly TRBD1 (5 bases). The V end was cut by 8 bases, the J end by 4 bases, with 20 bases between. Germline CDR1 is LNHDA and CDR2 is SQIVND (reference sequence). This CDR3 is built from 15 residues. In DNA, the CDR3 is TGTGCCAGTCTAGGCCGAGACAGAAATTTCTATGGCTACACCTTC. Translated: CASLGRDRNFYGYTF.

Here the CDR3 reads CASMASTTLNTGANVLTF. Here the CDR3 DNA reads TGTGCCAGCATGGCATCGACAACCCTTAATACTGGGGCCAACGTCCTGACTTTC. J is TRBJ2-6 and V is TRBV6-6; D not resolved. The CDR3 consists of 18 residues. In germline, CDR1 is MNHNY, CDR2 SVGAGI (reference sequence). V lost 7 bases to trimming and J lost 2 bases, with 21 bases between them.

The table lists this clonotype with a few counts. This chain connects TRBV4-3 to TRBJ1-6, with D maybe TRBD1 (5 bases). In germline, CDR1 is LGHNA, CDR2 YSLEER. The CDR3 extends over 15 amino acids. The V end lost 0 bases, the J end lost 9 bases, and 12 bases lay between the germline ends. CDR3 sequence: CASSQDGGNSSPLHF. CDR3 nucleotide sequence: TGCGCCAGCAGCCAAGATGGGGGTAATAGTTCACCCCTCCACTTT.

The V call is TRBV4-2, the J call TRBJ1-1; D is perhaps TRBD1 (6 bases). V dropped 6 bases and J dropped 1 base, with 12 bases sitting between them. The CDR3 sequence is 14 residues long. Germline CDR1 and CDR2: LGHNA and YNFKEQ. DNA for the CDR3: TGTGCCAGCAGTAAGGGGGGACAGAACACTGAAGCTTTCTTT. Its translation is CASSKGGQNTEAFF.

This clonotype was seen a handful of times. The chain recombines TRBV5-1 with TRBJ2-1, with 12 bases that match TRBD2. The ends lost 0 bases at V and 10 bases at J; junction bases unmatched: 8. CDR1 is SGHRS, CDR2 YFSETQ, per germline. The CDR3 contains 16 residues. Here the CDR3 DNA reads TGCGCCAGCAGCTTGGGATGGACTAGCGGGGCCCGGGAGCAGTTCTTC. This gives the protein CASSLGWTSGAREQFF.